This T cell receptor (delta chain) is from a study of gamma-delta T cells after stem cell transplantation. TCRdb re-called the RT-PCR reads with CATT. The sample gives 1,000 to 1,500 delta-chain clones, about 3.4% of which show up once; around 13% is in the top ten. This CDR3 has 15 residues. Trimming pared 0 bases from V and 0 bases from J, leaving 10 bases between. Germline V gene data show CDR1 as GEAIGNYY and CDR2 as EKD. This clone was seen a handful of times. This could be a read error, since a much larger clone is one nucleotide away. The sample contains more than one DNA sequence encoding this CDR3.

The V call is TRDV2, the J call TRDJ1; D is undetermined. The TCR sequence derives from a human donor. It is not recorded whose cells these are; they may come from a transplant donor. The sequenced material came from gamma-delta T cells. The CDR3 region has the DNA TGTGCCTGTGACACCGTTAGTAGCTACACCGATAAACTCATCTTT. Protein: CACDTVSSYTDKLIF.